Below are 5 T cell receptor beta chains sequenced from a single sample in a study of blood T cell repertoires in COVID-19. Sequencing used immunoSEQ multiplex PCR; TCRdb keeps in-frame clones, though not all of them. This sample carries around 100,000 clones, over 80% of them seen once, and the ten largest clones take about 1.7%. The material sequenced was peripheral blood. The receptors originated from a human donor with active COVID-19. The donor label of this sample is uncertain.

The chain is built from TRBV18 and TRBJ2-2; D perhaps matches TRBD1 (6 bases). The CDR3 runs to 15 residues. Germline V CDR1 and CDR2: KGHSH, LQKENI. Trimming left V 3 bases short and J 5 bases short, with 13 bases between. This CDR3 reads CASSPTGQETGELFF. DNA for the CDR3: TGTGCCAGCTCACCGACAGGTCAGGAAACCGGGGAGCTGTTTTTT.

The chain combines TRBV25-1 with TRBJ2-7, with 9 bases lining up with TRBD1. After removal of 1 base from V and 0 bases from J, the junction contained 4 bases not matched to a gene. Germline V gene lookup returns CDR1 MGHDK and CDR2 SYGVNS. The CDR3 is made up of 16 amino acids. Here the CDR3 reads CASSESQGATSYEQYF. The CDR3 nucleotides are TGTGCCAGCAGTGAATCACAGGGGGCAACCTCCTACGAGCAGTACTTC.

V gene TRBV29-1 combines with J gene TRBJ1-1, with D tentatively TRBD1 (6 bases). Germline CDR1 SQVTM, CDR2 ANQGSEA. The CDR3 has 14 amino acids. With 6 bases removed from V and 8 bases from J, the gap between germline ends came to 22 bases. In DNA, the CDR3 is TGCAGCGTGGTGATGGACAGAAACCGCCTGGAAGCTTTCTTT. It translates to CSVVMDRNRLEAFF.

The CDR3 coding sequence is TGCGCCAGCAGCTTGGAAGCGGGTGGGTTCTACAATGAGCAGTTCTTC. It is translated as CASSLEAGGFYNEQFF. The V gene is TRBV5-1, the J gene TRBJ2-1; possible D gene TRBD2, 6 bases. The V and J ends lost 0 bases and 3 bases respectively, with 13 bases between them. The CDR3 is 16 amino acids. Germline-derived CDR1 and CDR2 are SGHRS and YFSETQ.

This rearrangement joins TRBV4-1 to TRBJ1-4, with D unresolved. Trimming stripped 0 bases from V and 4 bases from J, with 9 bases between. The CDR3 contains 15 residues. In germline, CDR1 is MGHRA, CDR2 YSYEKL. CDR3 DNA: TGCGCCAGCAGCCAAGATGCAGCGTATAATGAAAAACTGTTTTTT. Amino acids: CASSQDAAYNEKLFF.